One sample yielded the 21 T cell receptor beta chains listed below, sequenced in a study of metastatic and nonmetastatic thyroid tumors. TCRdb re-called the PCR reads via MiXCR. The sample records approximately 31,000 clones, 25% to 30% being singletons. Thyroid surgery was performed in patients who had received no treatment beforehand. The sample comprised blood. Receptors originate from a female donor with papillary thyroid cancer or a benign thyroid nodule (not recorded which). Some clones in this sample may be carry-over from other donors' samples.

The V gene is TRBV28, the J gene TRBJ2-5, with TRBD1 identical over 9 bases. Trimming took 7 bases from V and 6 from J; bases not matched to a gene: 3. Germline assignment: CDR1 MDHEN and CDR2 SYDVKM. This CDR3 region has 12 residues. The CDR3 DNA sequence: TGTGCCAGCACCGGACAGGGGAAGACCCAGTACTTC. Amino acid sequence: CASTGQGKTQYF.

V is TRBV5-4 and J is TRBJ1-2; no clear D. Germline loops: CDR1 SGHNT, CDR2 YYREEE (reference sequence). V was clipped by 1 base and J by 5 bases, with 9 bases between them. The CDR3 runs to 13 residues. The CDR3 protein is CASSLNAGYGYTF. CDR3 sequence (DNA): TGTGCCAGCAGCTTGAACGCTGGGTATGGCTACACCTTC. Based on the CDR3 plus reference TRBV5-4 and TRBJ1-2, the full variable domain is ETGVTQSPTHLIKTRGQQVTLRCSSQSGHNTVSWYQQALGQGPQFIFQYYREEENGRGNFPPRFSGLQFPNYSSELNVNALELDDSALYLCASSLNAGYGYTFGSGTRLTVV.

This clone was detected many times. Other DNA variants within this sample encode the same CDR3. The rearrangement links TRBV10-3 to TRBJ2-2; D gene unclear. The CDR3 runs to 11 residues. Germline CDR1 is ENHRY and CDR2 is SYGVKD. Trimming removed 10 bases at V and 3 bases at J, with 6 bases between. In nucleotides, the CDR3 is TGTGCCACTCGGGACACCGGGGAGCTGTTTTTT. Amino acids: CATRDTGELFF.

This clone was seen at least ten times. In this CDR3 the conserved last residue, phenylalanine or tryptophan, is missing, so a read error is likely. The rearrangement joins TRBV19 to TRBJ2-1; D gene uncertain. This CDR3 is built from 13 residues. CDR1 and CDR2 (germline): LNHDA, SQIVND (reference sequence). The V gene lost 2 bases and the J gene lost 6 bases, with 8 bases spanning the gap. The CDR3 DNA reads TGTGCCAGTAGTATAAACCCCCTCAATGAGCAGTTCCTC. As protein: CASSINPLNEQFL.

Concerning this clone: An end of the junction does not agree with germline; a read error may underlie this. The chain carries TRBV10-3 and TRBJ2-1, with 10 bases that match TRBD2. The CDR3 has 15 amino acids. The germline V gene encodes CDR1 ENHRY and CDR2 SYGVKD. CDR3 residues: CAIRFLAGALWEQFF. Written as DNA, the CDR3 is TGTGCGATCAGATTTCTAGCGGGAGCTCTCTGGGAGCAGTTCTTC.

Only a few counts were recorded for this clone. Here the CDR3 DNA reads TGTGCCAGCAGCGAGGATGTTCTATCCTATGGCTACACCTTC. Its translation: CASSEDVLSYGYTF. The V and J genes are TRBV6-1 and TRBJ1-2, with D uncertain. V was cut by 6 bases and J by 4 bases, with 15 bases left in between. This CDR3 is 14 amino acids long. CDR1 is MNHNS and CDR2 is SASEGT in the germline V gene.

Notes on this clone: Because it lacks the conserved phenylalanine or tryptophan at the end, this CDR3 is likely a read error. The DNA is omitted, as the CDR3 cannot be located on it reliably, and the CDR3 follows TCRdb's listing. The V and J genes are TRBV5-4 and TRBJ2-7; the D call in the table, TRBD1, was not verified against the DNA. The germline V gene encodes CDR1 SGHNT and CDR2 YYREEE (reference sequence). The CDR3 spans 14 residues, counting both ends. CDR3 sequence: CASSYGTGAYEHYL.

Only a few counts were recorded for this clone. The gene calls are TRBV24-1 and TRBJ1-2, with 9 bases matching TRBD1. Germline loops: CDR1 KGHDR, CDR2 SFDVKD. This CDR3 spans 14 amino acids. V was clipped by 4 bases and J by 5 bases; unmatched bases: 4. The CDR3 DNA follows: TGTGCCACCAGTGAACCGGGACAGGGATATGGCTACACCTTC. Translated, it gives CATSEPGQGYGYTF.

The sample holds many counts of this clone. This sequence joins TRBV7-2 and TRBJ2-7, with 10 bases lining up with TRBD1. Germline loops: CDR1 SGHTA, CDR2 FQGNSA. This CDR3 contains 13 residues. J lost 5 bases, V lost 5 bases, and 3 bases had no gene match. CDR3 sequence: CASSLGQGDEQYF. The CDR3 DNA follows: TGTGCCAGCAGCCTTGGACAGGGGGACGAGCAGTACTTC.

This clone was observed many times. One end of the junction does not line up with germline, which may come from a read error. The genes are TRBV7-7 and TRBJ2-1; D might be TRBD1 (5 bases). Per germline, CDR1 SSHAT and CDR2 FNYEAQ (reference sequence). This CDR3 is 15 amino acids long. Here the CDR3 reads CASSPDPTGNNEQFF. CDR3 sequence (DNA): TGTGCTAGCAGCCCAGATCCCACAGGTAACAATGAGCAGTTCTTC.

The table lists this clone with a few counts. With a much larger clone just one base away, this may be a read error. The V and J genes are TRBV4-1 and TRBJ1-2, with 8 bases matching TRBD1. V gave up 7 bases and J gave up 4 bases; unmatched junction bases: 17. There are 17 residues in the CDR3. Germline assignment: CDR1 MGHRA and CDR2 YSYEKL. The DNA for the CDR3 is TGCGCCAGCATCCACCTGGTTGGACAGGGAGAGTTCTATGGCTACACCTTC. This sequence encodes CASIHLVGQGEFYGYTF.

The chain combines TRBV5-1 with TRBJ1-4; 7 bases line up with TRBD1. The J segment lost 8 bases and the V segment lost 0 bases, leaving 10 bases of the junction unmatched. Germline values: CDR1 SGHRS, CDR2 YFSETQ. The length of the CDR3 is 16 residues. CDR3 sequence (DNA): TGCGCCAGCAGCTTGGATCCGACAGGGTCAGGGGAAAAACTGTTTTTT. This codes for CASSLDPTGSGEKLFF.

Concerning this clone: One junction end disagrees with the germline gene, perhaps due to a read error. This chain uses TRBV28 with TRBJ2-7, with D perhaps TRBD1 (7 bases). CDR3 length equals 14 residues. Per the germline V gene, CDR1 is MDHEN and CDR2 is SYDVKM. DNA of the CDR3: TGTGCCAGCAGTTTGGAGGGACAGACCGACGACCAGGACTTC. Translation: CASSLEGQTDDQDF. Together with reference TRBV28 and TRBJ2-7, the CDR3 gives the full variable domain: DVKVTQSSRYLVKRTGEKVFLECVQDMDHENMFWYRQDPGLGLRLIYFSYDVKMKEKGDIPEGYSVSREKKERFSLILESASTNQTSMYLCASSLEGQTDDQDFGPGTRLTVT.

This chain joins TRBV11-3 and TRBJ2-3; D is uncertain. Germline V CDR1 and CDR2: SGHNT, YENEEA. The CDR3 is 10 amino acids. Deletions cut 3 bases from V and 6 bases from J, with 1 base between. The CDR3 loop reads CASSLDTQYF. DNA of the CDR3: TGTGCCAGCAGCTTGGATACGCAGTATTTT.

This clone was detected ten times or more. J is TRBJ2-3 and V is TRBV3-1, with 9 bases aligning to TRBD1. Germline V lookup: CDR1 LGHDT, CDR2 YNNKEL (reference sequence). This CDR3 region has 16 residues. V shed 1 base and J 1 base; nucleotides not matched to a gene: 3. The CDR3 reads CASSQGTGARTDTQYF. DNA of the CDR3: TGTGCCAGCAGCCAAGGGACAGGGGCTCGCACAGATACGCAGTATTTT.

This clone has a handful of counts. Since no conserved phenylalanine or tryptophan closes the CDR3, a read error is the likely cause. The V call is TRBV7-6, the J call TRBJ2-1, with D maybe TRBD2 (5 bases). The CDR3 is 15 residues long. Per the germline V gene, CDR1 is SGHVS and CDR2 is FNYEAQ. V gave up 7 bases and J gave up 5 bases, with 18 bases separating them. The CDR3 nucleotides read TGTGCCAGCACCCGAGGGTCCCCGGCTAACAATGAGCAGTTCCTC. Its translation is CASTRGSPANNEQFL.

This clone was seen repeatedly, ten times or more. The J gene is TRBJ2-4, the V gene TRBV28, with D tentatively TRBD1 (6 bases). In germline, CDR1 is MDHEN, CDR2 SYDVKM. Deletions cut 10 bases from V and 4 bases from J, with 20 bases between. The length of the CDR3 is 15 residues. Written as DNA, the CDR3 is TGTGCCACAACACTCAAACCCGGGACAAAAAACATTCAGTACTTC. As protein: CATTLKPGTKNIQYF. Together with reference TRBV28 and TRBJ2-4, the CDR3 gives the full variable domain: DVKVTQSSRYLVKRTGEKVFLECVQDMDHENMFWYRQDPGLGLRLIYFSYDVKMKEKGDIPEGYSVSREKKERFSLILESASTNQTSMYLCATTLKPGTKNIQYFGAGTRLSVL.

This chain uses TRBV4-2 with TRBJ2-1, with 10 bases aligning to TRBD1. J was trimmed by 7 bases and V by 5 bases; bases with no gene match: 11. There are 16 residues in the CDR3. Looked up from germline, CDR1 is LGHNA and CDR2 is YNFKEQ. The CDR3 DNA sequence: TGTGCCAGCAGCGTACGACAGGGGGCGCGAAGAAATGAGCAGTTCTTC. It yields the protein CASSVRQGARRNEQFF.

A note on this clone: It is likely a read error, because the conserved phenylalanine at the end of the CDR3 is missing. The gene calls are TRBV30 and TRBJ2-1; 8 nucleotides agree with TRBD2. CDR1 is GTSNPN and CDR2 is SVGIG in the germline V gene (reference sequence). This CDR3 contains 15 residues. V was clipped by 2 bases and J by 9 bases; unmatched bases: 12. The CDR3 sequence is CAWSFGGGRSSEQFL. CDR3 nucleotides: TGTGCCTGGAGTTTTGGTGGCGGGAGGTCGAGTGAGCAGTTCTTA.

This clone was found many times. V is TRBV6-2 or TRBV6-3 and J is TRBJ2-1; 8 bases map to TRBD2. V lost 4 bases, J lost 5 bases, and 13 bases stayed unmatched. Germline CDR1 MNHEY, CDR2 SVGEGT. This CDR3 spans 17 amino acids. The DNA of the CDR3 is TGTGCCAGCAGTTTAGCCCCCGGGGGGACTAGTCACAATGAGCAGTTCTTC. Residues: CASSLAPGGTSHNEQFF.

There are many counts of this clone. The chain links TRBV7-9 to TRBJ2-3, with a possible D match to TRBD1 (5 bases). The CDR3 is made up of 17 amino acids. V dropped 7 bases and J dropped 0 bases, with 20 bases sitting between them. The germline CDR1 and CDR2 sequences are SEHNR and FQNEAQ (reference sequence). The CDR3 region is CASTDGHLSSSTDTQYF. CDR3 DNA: TGTGCCAGCACCGACGGACACCTATCTTCTAGCACAGATACGCAGTATTTT.